Listed here are 15 T cell receptor beta chains from one sample, sequenced in a study of T cell repertoires in cytomegalovirus infection. MiXCR was run by TCRdb on the reads, yielding one entry per CDR3 protein. The repertoire consists of 310,000 or so distinct CDR3 sequences, with 20% to 25% occurring once and the leading ten covering 10% to 15%. For these TCRs, the target antigens are not known. The sample consisted of cultured PBMCs, taken from culture after CMV antigen stimulation. Receptor source: a human donor in good health (CMV status not recorded). Some clones in this sample may be carry-over from other donors' samples.

This chain connects TRBV4-1 to TRBJ1-1; 8 nucleotides line up with TRBD1. The trim removed 4 bases at V and 8 bases at J, leaving 6 bases unmatched. The germline gives CDR1 MGHRA, CDR2 YSYEKL. This CDR3 region has 13 residues. CDR3 amino acids: CASSRDRSREAFF. The DNA of the CDR3 is TGCGCCAGCAGCCGGGACAGGTCGAGGGAAGCTTTCTTT.

This clonotype was counted between two and nine times. The chain combines TRBV12-5 with TRBJ1-1; 7 nucleotides line up with TRBD1. The germline CDR1 and CDR2 sequences are LGHNT and FRNRAP. The CDR3 totals 15 residues. J was trimmed by 4 bases and V by 1 base; bases with no gene match: 6. Here the CDR3 reads CASGLGIGGITEAFF. The CDR3, as DNA: TGTGCTAGTGGTTTGGGAATAGGGGGCATCACTGAAGCTTTCTTT.

This clonotype was counted between two and nine times. The V gene is TRBV12-3 or TRBV12-4, the J gene TRBJ1-3, with D unresolved. CDR3 length: 16 residues. Between the trimmed V and J ends, which lost 4 bases and 0 bases, there was a span of 13 bases. CDR3 sequence (DNA): TGTGCCAGCAGTTATGACCCTTCCACCTCTGGAAACACCATATATTTT. This encodes CASSYDPSTSGNTIYF.

V usage is TRBV6-1 and J usage is TRBJ2-5, with unresolved D. V was shortened by 5 bases and J by 5 bases, with 18 bases between the two germline ends. Germline CDR1 is MNHNS and CDR2 is SASEGT. CDR3 length equals 15 residues. This chain's CDR3 is CASSYGAPDGETQYF. CDR3 coding DNA: TGTGCCAGCAGTTACGGAGCCCCGGATGGGGAGACCCAGTACTTC.

This chain uses TRBV19 with TRBJ1-1; D may be TRBD1 (5 bases). This CDR3 region has 15 residues. Trimming left V 0 bases short and J 4 bases short, with 12 bases between. Germline CDR1 reads LNHDA; CDR2 reads SQIVND (reference sequence). In DNA form, the CDR3 reads TGTGCCAGTAGTATAGATCCGGGGGGAGCCACTGAAGCTTTCTTT. Its protein is CASSIDPGGATEAFF.

This clonotype was picked up many times. The chain employs TRBV7-2 and TRBJ1-4; possible D gene TRBD1, 5 bases. CDR1 and CDR2 from the germline V gene are SGHTA and FQGNSA. The CDR3 is 13 residues long. Trimming took off 5 bases at V and 6 bases at J, with 10 bases between the two ends. The CDR3 loop reads CASSLQDHEKLFF. CDR3 nucleotides: TGTGCCAGCAGCCTACAGGATCATGAAAAACTGTTTTTT.

Only one count was recorded for this clonotype. The J gene is TRBJ1-6, the V gene TRBV6-2 or TRBV6-3; possible D gene TRBD1, 6 bases. This CDR3 contains 14 residues. V lost 6 bases and J lost 10, with 16 bases in between. Germline CDR1 and CDR2: MNHEY and SVGEGT. DNA of the CDR3: TGTGCCAGCAGACGGACAGTAACTGGGTCACCCCTCCACTTT. Translated: CASRRTVTGSPLHF.

This clonotype showed up many times. The rearrangement links TRBV7-2 to TRBJ1-2; 7 bases are a match to TRBD1. The CDR3 extends over 15 amino acids. Germline V gives CDR1 SGHTA, CDR2 FQGNSA. Unmatched junction bases numbered 11, after V lost 3 bases and J lost 7 bases. CDR3 in amino acids: CASSLDSTGLGGYTF. CDR3 sequence (DNA): TGTGCCAGCAGCTTGGACTCGACAGGGTTGGGTGGCTACACCTTC.

This clonotype was recorded many times. The rearrangement uses TRBV7-2 and TRBJ2-3, with TRBD2 as a possible D gene (5 bases). This CDR3 has 14 amino acids. Germline V gene sequence: CDR1 SGHTA, CDR2 FQGNSA. V lost 5 bases and J 5 bases, leaving 14 bases between the germline ends. The CDR3 spells CASSPGIGEDTQYF. In nucleotides, the CDR3 is TGTGCCAGCAGCCCGGGAATTGGAGAAGATACGCAGTATTTT.

The sample holds many counts of this clonotype. The chain employs TRBV7-2 and TRBJ1-1; D is undetermined. CDR1 is SGHTA, CDR2 FQGNSA, per germline. Trimming left V 4 bases short and J 0 bases short, with 9 bases between. CDR3 length: 14 residues. CDR3 DNA sequence: TGTGCCAGCAGCTCAAATCACGTGAACACTGAAGCTTTCTTT. This translates into CASSSNHVNTEAFF.

The chain combines TRBV18 with TRBJ1-5, with TRBD1 matching 8 bases. The CDR3 covers 16 residues. Trimming cost V 3 bases and J 1 base; bases outside gene matches: 5. Germline CDR1 and CDR2: KGHSH and LQKENI. CDR3 bases: TGTGCCAGCTCACCGACCGGACAGGGCAGCAATCAGCCCCAGCATTTT. It encodes CASSPTGQGSNQPQHF.

This clonotype has a count of ten or more. The chain carries TRBV7-8 and TRBJ1-4; D unclear. This CDR3 spans 15 amino acids. V was trimmed by 5 bases and J by 4 bases, leaving 14 bases between them. Germline CDR1 reads SGHVS; CDR2 reads FQNEAQ. The CDR3 loop is CASSPGRQRNEKLFF. As DNA, the CDR3 is TGTGCCAGCAGCCCGGGCCGTCAACGTAATGAAAAACTGTTTTTT.

The rearrangement joins TRBV10-3 to TRBJ2-1; D ambiguous. The CDR3 is 12 residues long. From germline, CDR1 is ENHRY and CDR2 SYGVKD. Trimming took 7 bases from V and 10 from J, leaving 14 bases between them. DNA for the CDR3: TGTGCCATCATGTTCACCGGCACCGAGCAGTTCTTC. As protein: CAIMFTGTEQFF.

Only a few counts were recorded for this clonotype. V is TRBV6-1 and J is TRBJ2-5; TRBD1 agrees at 7 bases. V trimming: 2 bases; J trimming: 4 bases; junction bases outside the gene matches: 1. From germline, CDR1 is MNHNS and CDR2 SASEGT. The length of the CDR3 is 13 residues. The CDR3 DNA sequence: TGTGCCAGCAGTGAAAACAGGGGAGAGACCCAGTACTTC. It is translated as CASSENRGETQYF.

J is TRBJ1-5 and V is TRBV5-8; no reliable D call. The CDR3 runs to 16 residues. The germline CDR1 and CDR2 sequences are SGHTS and YDEGEE. V was clipped by 4 bases and J by 4 bases, with 18 bases between them. This chain's CDR3 is CASSPRIRHLNQPQHF. The CDR3 region has the DNA TGTGCCAGCAGCCCTCGGATCAGACACTTAAATCAGCCCCAGCATTTT. The full variable domain, in which reference TRBV5-8 and TRBJ1-5 provide the parts outside the CDR3, is EAGVTQSPTHLIKTRGQQATLRCSPISGHTSVYWYQQALGLGLQFLLWYDEGEERNRGNFPPRFSGRQFPNYSSELNVNALELEDSALYLCASSPRIRHLNQPQHFGDGTRLSIL.